Listed below are T cell receptor beta chains from one sample, sequenced in a study of T cell responses to AZD1222 COVID-19 vaccine. TCRdb's copy holds only in-frame clones and misses some; the assay was immunoSEQ multiplex PCR. The sample includes around 200,000 clones, about 93% seen only once; the top ten take 1%. The source was peripheral blood, collected 28 days after the second dose of the MenACWY control vaccine. Every receptor here comes from an adult who received the MenACWY meningococcal vaccine as a control. The CDR3 runs from the conserved cysteine through the conserved F or W. Each record gives: J gene, clone size, V gene, D gene, CDR3 protein, CDR3 DNA. The D gene is left open where the match is weak. Clone size is not always given. Where it is, it says once, few, many or a class for expanded clones.

J: TRBJ1-4; size: -; V: TRBV7-2; D: TRBD1; CDR3: CASSLGGTGDEKLFF; DNA: TGTGCCAGCAGCTTAGGTGGGACAGGGGATGAAAAACTGTTTTTT
J: TRBJ2-5; size: -; V: TRBV6-2/TRBV6-3; D: TRBD1; CDR3: CASSGQGKETQYF; DNA: TGTGCCAGCAGCGGACAGGGGAAAGAGACCCAGTACTTC
J: TRBJ1-5; size: -; V: TRBV2; D: -; CDR3: CASRSNQPQHF; DNA: TGTGCCAGCCGGTCAAATCAGCCCCAGCATTTT
J: TRBJ2-1; size: -; V: TRBV5-1; D: TRBD2; CDR3: CASSYGGSSYNEQFF; DNA: TGCGCCAGCAGCTACGGGGGGAGCTCCTACAATGAGCAGTTCTTC
J: TRBJ1-6; size: few; V: TRBV7-8; D: -; CDR3: CASSFAGNSPLHF; DNA: TGTGCCAGCAGCTTTGCAGGGAATTCACCCCTCCACTTT
J: TRBJ2-2; size: once; V: TRBV5-1; D: -; CDR3: CASSVDYPDTGELFF; DNA: TGCGCCAGCAGCGTAGACTATCCCGACACCGGGGAGCTGTTTTTT
J: TRBJ1-5; size: -; V: TRBV2; D: -; CDR3: CASSVRRDNQPQHF; DNA: TGTGCCAGCAGTGTACGCAGGGACAATCAGCCCCAGCATTTT
J: TRBJ2-2; size: -; V: TRBV5-1; D: TRBD1; CDR3: CASRITGQGNGELFF; DNA: TGCGCCAGCAGAATTACGGGACAGGGGAACGGGGAGCTGTTTTTT
J: TRBJ1-5; size: -; V: TRBV19; D: TRBD1; CDR3: CASRGMKGATNQPQHF; DNA: TGTGCCAGTAGAGGAATGAAGGGGGCTACCAATCAGCCCCAGCATTTT
J: TRBJ2-1; size: -; V: TRBV7-2; D: -; CDR3: CASSPPENNEQFF; DNA: TGTGCCAGCAGCCCACCGGAAAACAATGAGCAGTTCTTC
J: TRBJ1-1; size: once; V: TRBV5-5; D: -; CDR3: CASSLQRLNTEAFF; DNA: TGTGCCAGCAGCTTGCAGCGATTGAACACTGAAGCTTTCTTT
J: TRBJ2-5; size: -; V: TRBV13; D: TRBD1; CDR3: CASSLGRRDRGAKTQYF; DNA: TGTGCCAGCAGCTTAGGGCGACGGGACAGGGGAGCGAAGACCCAGTACTTC
J: TRBJ1-5; size: -; V: TRBV5-1; D: -; CDR3: CASSYAVGPDQPQHF; DNA: TGCGCCAGCAGCTACGCGGTAGGTCCTGATCAGCCCCAGCATTTT
J: TRBJ1-5; size: -; V: TRBV29-1; D: -; CDR3: CSAGLGDSNQPQHF; DNA: TGCAGCGCTGGACTCGGCGATAGCAATCAGCCCCAGCATTTT
J: TRBJ2-7; size: few; V: TRBV2; D: -; CDR3: CASSGDGYEQYF; DNA: TGTGCCAGCAGTGGGGATGGCTACGAGCAGTACTTC
J: TRBJ1-1; size: -; V: TRBV2; D: TRBD1; CDR3: CASSTTGDTEAFF; DNA: TGTGCCAGCAGTACAACAGGGGACACTGAAGCTTTCTTT
J: TRBJ1-2; size: -; V: TRBV5-4; D: -; CDR3: CASSQDSYYGYTF; DNA: TGTGCCAGCAGCCAGGACAGCTACTATGGCTACACCTTC
J: TRBJ1-1; size: -; V: TRBV7-9; D: -; CDR3: CASSPPGTHEAFF; DNA: TGTGCCAGCAGCCCACCCGGGACCCATGAAGCTTTCTTT
J: TRBJ1-1; size: -; V: TRBV27; D: TRBD1; CDR3: CASSLLRPGTGTTEAFF; DNA: TGTGCCAGCAGTCTACTTCGTCCCGGGACAGGGACCACTGAAGCTTTCTTT
J: TRBJ2-1; size: once; V: TRBV24-1; D: TRBD2; CDR3: CATSEKRGARSQDEQFF; DNA: TGTGCCACCAGTGAAAAGCGGGGGGCCCGGAGTCAAGATGAGCAGTTCTTC
J: TRBJ1-3; size: -; V: TRBV5-4; D: -; CDR3: CASSLGAARPGNTIYF; DNA: TGTGCCAGCAGTTTGGGGGCCGCGAGGCCTGGAAACACCATATATTTT
J: TRBJ1-2; size: -; V: TRBV7-2; D: TRBD1; CDR3: CASSLGGPGQGMYGYTF; DNA: TGTGCCAGCAGCTTAGGAGGGCCGGGACAGGGGATGTATGGCTACACCTTC